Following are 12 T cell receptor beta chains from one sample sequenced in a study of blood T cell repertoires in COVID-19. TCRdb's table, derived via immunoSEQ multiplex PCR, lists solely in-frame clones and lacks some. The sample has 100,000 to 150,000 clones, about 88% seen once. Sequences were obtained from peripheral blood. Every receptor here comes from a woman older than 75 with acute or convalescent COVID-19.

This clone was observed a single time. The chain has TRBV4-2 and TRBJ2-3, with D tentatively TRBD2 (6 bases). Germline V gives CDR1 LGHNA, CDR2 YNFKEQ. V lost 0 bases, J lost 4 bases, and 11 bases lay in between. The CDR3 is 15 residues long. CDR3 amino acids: CASSQDGGYSDTQYF. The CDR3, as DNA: TGTGCCAGCAGCCAAGATGGGGGGTACTCAGATACGCAGTATTTT.

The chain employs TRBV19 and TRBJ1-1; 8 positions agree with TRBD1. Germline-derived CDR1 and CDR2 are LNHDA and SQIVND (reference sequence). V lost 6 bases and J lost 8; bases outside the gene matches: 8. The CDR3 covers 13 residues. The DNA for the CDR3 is TGTGCCAGTAGCCTTTACAGGGGGAAAGAAGCTTTCTTT. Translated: CASSLYRGKEAFF.

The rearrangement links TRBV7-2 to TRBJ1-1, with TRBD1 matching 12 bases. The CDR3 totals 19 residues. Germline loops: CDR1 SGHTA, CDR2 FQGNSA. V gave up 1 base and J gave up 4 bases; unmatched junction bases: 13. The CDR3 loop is CASSLVRPGTGGGGTEAFF. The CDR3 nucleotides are TGTGCCAGCAGCTTAGTGCGCCCTGGGACAGGGGGCGGGGGCACTGAAGCTTTCTTT. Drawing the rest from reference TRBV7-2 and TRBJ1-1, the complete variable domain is GAGVSQSPSNKVTEKGKDVELRCDPISGHTALYWYRQSLGQGLEFLIYFQGNSAPDKSGLPSDRFSAERTGGSVSTLTIQRTQQEDSAVYLCASSLVRPGTGGGGTEAFFGQGTRLTVV.

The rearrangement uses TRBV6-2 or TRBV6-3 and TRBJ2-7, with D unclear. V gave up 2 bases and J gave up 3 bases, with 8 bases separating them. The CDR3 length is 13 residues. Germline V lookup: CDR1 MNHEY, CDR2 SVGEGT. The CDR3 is CASSYGHRYEQYF. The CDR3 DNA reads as TGTGCCAGCAGTTACGGGCACCGCTACGAGCAGTACTTC.

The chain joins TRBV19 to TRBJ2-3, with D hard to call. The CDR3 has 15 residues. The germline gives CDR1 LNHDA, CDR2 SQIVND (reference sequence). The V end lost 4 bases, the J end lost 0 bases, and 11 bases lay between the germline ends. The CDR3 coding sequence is TGTGCCAGTAGTAGAGCTCCCACTAGCACAGATACGCAGTATTTT. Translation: CASSRAPTSTDTQYF.

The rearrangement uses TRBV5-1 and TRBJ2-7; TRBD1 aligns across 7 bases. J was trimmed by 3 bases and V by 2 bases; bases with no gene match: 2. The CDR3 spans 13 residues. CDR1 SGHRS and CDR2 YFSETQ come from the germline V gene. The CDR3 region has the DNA TGCGCCAGCAGCTTCGACAGGGACTACGAGCAGTACTTC. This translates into CASSFDRDYEQYF.

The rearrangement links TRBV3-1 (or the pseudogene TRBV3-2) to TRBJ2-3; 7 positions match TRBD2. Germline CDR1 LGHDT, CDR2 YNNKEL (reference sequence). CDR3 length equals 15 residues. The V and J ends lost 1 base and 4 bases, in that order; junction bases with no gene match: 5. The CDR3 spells CASSQAGGRADTQYF. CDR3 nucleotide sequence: TGTGCCAGCAGCCAAGCTGGCGGGAGAGCAGATACGCAGTATTTT.

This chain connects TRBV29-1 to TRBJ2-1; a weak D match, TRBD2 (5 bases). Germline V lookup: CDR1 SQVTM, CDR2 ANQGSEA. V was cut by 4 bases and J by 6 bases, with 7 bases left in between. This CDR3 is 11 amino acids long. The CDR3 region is CSVVLVNEQFF. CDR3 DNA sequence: TGCAGCGTTGTACTAGTCAATGAGCAGTTCTTC.

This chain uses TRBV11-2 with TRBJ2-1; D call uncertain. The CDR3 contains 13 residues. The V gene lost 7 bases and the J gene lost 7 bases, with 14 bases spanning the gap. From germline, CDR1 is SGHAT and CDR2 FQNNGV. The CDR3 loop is CASKIGSRNEQFF. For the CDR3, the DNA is TGTGCCAGCAAGATCGGGTCACGGAATGAGCAGTTCTTC.

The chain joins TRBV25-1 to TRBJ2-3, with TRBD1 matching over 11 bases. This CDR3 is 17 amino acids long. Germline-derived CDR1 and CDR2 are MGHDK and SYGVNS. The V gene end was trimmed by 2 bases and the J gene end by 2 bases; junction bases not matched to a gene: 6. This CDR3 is CASSEPRTGGLTDTQYF. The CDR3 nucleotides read TGTGCCAGCAGTGAACCTCGGACAGGGGGCCTCACAGATACGCAGTATTTT.

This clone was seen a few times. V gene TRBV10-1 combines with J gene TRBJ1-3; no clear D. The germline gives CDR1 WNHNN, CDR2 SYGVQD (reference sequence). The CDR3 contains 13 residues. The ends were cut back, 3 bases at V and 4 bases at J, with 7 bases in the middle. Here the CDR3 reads CASSDLRGNTIYF. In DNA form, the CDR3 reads TGCGCCAGCAGTGACCTACGGGGAAACACCATATATTTT.

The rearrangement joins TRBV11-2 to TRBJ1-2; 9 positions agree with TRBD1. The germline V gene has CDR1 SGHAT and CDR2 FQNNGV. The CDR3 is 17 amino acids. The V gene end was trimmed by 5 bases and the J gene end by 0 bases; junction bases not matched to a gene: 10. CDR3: CASSNYRDRASNYGYTF. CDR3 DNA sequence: TGTGCCAGCAGCAACTATAGGGACAGGGCTTCTAACTATGGCTACACCTTC.